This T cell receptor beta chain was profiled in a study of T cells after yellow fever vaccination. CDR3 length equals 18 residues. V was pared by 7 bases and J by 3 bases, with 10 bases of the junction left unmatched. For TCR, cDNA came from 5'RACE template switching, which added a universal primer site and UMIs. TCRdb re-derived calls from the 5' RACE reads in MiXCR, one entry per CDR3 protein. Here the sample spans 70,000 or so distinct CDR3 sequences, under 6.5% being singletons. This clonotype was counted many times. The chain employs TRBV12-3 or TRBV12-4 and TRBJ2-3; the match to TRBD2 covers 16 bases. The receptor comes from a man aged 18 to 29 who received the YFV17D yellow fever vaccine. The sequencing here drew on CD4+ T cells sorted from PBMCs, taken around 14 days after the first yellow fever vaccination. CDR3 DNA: TGTGCCAGCAAACGGGGACTAGCGGGGGGGCACGGAACAGATACGCAGTATTTT. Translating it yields CASKRGLAGGHGTDTQYF.